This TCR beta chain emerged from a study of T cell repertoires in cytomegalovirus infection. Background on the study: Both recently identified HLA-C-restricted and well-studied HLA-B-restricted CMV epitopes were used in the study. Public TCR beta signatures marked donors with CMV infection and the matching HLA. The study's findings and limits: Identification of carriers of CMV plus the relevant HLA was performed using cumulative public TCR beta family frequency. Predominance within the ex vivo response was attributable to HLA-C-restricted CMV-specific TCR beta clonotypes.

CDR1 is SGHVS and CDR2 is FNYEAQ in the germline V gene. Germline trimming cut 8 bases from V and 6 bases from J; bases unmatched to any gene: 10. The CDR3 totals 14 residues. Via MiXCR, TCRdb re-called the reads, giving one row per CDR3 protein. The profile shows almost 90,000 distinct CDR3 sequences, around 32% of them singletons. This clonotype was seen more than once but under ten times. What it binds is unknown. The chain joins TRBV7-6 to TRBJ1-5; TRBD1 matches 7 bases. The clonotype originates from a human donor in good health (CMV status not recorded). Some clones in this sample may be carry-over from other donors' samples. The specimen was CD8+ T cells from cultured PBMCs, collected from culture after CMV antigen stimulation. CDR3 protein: CASARGQGGQPQHF. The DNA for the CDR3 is TGTGCCAGCGCTAGAGGGCAGGGGGGTCAGCCCCAGCATTTT.